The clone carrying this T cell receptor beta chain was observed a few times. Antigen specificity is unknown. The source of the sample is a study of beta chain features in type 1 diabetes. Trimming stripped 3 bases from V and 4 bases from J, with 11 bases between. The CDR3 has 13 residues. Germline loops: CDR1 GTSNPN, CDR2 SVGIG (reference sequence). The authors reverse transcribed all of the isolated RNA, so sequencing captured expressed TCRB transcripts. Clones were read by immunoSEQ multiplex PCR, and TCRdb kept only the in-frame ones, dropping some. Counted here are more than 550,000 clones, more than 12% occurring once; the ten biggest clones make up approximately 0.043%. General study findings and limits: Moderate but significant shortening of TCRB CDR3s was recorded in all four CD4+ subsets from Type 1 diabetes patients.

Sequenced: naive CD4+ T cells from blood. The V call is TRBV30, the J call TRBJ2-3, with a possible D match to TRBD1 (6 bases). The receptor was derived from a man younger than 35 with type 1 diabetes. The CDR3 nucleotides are TGTGCCTGGAGCGCTAAGGGGGCAGATACGCAGTATTTT. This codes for CAWSAKGADTQYF.